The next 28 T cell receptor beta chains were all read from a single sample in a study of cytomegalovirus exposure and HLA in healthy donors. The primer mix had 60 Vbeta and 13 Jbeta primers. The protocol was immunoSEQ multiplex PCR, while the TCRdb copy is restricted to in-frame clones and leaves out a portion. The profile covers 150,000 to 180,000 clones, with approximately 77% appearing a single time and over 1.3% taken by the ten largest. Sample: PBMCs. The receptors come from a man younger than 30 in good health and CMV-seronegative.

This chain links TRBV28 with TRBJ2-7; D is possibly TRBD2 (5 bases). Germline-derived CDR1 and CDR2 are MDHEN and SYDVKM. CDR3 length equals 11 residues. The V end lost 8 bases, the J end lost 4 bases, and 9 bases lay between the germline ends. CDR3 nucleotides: TGTGCCAGCGGACTTCTGTACGAGCAGTACTTC. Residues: CASGLLYEQYF.

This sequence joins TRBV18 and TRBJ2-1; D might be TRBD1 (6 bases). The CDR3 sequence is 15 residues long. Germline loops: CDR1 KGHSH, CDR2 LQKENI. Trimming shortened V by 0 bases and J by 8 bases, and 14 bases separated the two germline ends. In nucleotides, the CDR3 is TGTGCCAGCTCACCACCGGGAGCTGGGGGCCATGAGCAGTTCTTC. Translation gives CASSPPGAGGHEQFF.

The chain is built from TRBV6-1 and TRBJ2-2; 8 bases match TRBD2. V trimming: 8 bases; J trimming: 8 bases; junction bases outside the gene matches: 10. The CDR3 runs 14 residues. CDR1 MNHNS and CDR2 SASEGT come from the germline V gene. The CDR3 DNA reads TGTGCCAGCGCAATAGCGGGGTTTAAGGGGGAGCTGTTTTTT. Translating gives CASAIAGFKGELFF.

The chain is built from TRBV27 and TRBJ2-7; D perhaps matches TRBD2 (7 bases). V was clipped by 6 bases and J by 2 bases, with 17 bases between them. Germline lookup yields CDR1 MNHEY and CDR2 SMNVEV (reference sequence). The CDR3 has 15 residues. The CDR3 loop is CASSTRAGATYEQYF. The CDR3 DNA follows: TGTGCCAGCAGCACTCGCGCGGGGGCGACCTACGAGCAGTACTTC.

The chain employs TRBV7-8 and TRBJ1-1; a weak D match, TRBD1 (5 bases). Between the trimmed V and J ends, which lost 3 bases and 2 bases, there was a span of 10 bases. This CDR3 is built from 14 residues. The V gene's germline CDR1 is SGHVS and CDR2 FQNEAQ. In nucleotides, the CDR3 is TGTGCCAGCAGCTTTGACAGTTTAAACACTGAAGCTTTCTTT. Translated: CASSFDSLNTEAFF.

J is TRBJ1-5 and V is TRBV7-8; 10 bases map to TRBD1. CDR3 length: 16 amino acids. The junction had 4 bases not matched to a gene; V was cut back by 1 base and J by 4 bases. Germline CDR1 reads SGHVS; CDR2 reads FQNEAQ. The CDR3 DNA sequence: TGTGCCAGCAGCTTAGATACGGGACAGGGGAATCAGCCCCAGCATTTT. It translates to CASSLDTGQGNQPQHF.

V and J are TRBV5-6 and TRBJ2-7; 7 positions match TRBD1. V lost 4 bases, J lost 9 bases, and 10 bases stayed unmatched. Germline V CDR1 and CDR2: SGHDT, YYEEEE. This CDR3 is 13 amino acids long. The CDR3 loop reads CASSVGQSFAQYF. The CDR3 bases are TGTGCCAGCAGCGTGGGACAGTCTTTTGCGCAGTACTTC.

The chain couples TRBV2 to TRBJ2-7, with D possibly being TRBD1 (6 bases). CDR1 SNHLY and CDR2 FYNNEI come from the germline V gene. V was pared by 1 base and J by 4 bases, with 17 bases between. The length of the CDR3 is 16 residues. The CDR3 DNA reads TGTGCCAGCAGTGAAGGACAGGTGGATTTGGGGTACGAGCAGTACTTC. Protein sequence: CASSEGQVDLGYEQYF.

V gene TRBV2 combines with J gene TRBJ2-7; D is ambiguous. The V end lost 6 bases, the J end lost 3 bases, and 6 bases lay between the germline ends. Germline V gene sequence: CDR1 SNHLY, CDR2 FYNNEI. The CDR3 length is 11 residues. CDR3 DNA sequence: TGTGCCAGCAGGGAGAGCTACGAGCAGTACTTC. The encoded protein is CASRESYEQYF.

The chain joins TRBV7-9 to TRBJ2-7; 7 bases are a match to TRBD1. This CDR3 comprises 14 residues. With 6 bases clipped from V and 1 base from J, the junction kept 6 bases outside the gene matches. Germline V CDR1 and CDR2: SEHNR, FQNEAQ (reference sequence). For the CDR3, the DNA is TGTGCCAGCAGTCGGGACAGTTTTTCCTACGAGCAGTACTTC. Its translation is CASSRDSFSYEQYF.

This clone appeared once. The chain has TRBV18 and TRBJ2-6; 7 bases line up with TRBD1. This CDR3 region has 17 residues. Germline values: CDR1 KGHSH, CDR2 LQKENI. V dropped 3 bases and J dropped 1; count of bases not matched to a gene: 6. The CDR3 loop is CASSPRTGISGANVLTF. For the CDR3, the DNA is TGTGCCAGCTCACCGAGGACAGGAATATCTGGGGCCAACGTCCTGACTTTC.

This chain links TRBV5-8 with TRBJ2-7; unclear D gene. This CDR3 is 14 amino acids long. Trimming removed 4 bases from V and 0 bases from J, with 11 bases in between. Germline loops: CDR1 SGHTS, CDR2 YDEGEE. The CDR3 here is CASSLRGPSYEQYF. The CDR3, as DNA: TGTGCCAGCAGCCTTCGAGGCCCCTCCTACGAGCAGTACTTC.

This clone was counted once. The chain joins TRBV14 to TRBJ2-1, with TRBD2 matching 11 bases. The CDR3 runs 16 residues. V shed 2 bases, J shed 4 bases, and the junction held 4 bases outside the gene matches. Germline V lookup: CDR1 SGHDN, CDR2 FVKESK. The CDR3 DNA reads TGTGCCAGCAGCCAAAAGGGACTAGCGGCATACAATGAGCAGTTCTTC. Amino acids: CASSQKGLAAYNEQFF.

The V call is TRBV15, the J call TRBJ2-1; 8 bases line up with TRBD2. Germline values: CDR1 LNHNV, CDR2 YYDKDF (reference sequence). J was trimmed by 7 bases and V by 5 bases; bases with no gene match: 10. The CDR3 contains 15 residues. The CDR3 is CATSHLSGGRNEQFF. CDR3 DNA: TGTGCCACCAGCCACCTCAGCGGGGGAAGGAATGAGCAGTTCTTC.

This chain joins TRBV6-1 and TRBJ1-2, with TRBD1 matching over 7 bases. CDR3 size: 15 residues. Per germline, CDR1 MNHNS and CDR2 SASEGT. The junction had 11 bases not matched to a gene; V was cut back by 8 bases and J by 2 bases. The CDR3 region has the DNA TGTGCCAGCGGAGGTCCAGGGGGACTGAACTATGGCTACACCTTC. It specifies CASGGPGGLNYGYTF.

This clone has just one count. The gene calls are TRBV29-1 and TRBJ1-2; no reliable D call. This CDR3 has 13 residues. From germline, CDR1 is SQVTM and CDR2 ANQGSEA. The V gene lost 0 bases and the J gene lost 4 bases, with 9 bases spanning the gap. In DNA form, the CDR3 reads TGCAGCGTTGAAGATCGGGCGGGCTATGGCTACACCTTC. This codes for CSVEDRAGYGYTF. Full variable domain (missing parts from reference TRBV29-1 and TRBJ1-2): SAVISQKPSRDICQRGTSLTIQCQVDSQVTMMFWYRQQPGQSLTLIATANQGSEATYESGFVIDKFPISRPNLTFSTLTVSNMSPEDSSIYLCSVEDRAGYGYTFGSGTRLTVV.

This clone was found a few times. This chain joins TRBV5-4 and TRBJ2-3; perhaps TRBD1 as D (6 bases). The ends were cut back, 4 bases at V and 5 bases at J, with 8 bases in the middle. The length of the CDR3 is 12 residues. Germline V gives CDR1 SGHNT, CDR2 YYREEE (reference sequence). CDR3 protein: CASSLQGDTQYF. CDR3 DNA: TGTGCCAGCAGCCTACAGGGAGATACGCAGTATTTT.

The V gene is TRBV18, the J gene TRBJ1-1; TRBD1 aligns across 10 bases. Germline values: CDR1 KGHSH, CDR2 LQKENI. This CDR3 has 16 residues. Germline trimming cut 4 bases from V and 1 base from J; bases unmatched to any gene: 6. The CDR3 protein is CASSRGTGVSNTEAFF. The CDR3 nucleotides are TGTGCCAGCTCACGCGGGACAGGGGTCTCGAACACTGAAGCTTTCTTT.

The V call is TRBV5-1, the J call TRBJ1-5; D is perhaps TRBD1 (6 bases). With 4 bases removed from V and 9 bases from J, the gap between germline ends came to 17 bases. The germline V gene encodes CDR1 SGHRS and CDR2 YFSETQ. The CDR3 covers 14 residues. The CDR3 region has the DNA TGCGCCAGCAGCGTTAACGGGGGGGCTACGCCCCAGCATTTT. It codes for CASSVNGGATPQHF.

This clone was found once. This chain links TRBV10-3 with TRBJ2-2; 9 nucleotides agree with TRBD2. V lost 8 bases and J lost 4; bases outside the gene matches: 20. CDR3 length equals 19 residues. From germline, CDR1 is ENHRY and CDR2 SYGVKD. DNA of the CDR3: TGTGCCATCCCCGAGGGGGCTAGCGGGGACCTCCGAAGCACCGGGGAGCTGTTTTTT. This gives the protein CAIPEGASGDLRSTGELFF.

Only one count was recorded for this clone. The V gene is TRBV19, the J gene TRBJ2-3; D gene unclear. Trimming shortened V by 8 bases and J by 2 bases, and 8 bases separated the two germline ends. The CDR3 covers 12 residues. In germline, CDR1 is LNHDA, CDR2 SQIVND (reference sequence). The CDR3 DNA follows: TGTGCCAGTGGGCCTTCCACAGATACGCAGTATTTT. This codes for CASGPSTDTQYF.

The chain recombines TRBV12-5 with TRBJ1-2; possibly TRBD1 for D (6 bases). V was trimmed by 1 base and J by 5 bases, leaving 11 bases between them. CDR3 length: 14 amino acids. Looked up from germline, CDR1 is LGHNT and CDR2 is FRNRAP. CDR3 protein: CASGLADRPYGYTF. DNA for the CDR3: TGTGCTAGTGGTTTGGCTGACAGGCCTTATGGCTACACCTTC.

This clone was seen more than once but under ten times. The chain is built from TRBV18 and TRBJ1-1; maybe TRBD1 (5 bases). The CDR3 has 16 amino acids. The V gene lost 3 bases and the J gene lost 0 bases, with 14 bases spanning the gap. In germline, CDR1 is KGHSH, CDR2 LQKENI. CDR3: CASSPLMSGVNTEAFF. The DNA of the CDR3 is TGTGCCAGCTCACCCCTAATGTCGGGGGTGAACACTGAAGCTTTCTTT.

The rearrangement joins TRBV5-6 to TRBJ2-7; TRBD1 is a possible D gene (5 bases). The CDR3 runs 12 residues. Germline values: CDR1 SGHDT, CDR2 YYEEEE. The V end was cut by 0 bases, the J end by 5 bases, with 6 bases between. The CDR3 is CASSLAGNEQYF. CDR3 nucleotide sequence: TGTGCCAGCAGCTTGGCAGGGAACGAGCAGTACTTC.

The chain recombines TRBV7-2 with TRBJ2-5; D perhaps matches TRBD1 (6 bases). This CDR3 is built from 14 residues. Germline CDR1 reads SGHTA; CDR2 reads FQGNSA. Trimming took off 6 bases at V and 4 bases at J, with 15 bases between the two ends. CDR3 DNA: TGTGCCAGCAGTACCGCTACAGGGTTAGAGACCCAGTACTTC. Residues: CASSTATGLETQYF.

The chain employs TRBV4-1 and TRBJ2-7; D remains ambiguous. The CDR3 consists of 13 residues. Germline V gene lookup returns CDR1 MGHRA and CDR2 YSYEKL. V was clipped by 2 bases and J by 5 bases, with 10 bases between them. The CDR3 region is CASSQPFSDEQYF. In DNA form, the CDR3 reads TGCGCCAGCAGCCAACCCTTCAGTGACGAGCAGTACTTC.

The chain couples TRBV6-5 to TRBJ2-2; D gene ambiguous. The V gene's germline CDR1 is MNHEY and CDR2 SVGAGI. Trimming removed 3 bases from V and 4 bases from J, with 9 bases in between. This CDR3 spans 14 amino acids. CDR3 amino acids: CASSYDSGTGELFF. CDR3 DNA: TGTGCCAGCAGTTATGATTCGGGCACCGGGGAGCTGTTTTTT.

The CDR3 sequence: CASSRDRAGQPQHF. The CDR3 nucleotides are TGTGCCAGCAGTCGGGACAGGGCGGGTCAGCCCCAGCATTTT. The rearrangement links TRBV27 to TRBJ1-5, with 9 bases matching TRBD1. V trimming: 5 bases; J trimming: 6 bases; junction bases outside the gene matches: 5. From germline, CDR1 is MNHEY and CDR2 SMNVEV (reference sequence). This CDR3 has 14 residues.